Below are 14 T cell receptor beta chains sequenced from a single sample in a study of radiation and T cells in renal cell carcinoma. Specified time point: baseline pretreatment blood. Treatment specified: 15 Gy SBRT to primary tumor, nephrectomy 4 weeks later. The protocol was immunoSEQ multiplex PCR, while the TCRdb copy is restricted to in-frame clones and leaves out a portion. The profile shows about 130,000 clones, roughly 80% of them singletons. Sequenced material: blood, taken from a patient whose treatment included radiotherapy and nephrectomy. The source is a woman aged 55-69 years with renal cell carcinoma.

This clone was seen a handful of times. The chain carries TRBV7-9 and TRBJ1-2; D gene unclear. The CDR3 covers 12 residues. The germline V gene encodes CDR1 SEHNR and CDR2 FQNEAQ (reference sequence). V lost 1 base, J lost 6 bases, and 6 bases lay in between. The CDR3 loop is CASSLDGNGYTF. CDR3 nucleotide sequence: TGTGCCAGCAGCTTAGATGGGAATGGCTACACCTTC.

J is TRBJ1-4 and V is TRBV6-1, with D tentatively TRBD1 (5 bases). CDR3 length: 15 amino acids. The V and J ends lost 4 bases and 2 bases respectively, with 11 bases between them. Germline V gene sequence: CDR1 MNHNS, CDR2 SASEGT. For the CDR3, the DNA is TGTGCCAGCAGTGTTGGGGGGAGCACTAATGAAAAACTGTTTTTT. It yields the protein CASSVGGSTNEKLFF.

This clone was seen many times. The rearrangement links TRBV27 to TRBJ2-7; 7 bases map to TRBD1. Losses at the gene ends were 5 bases for V and 3 bases for J; bases not matched to a gene: 7. Looked up from germline, CDR1 is MNHEY and CDR2 is SMNVEV (reference sequence). This CDR3 is 14 amino acids long. For the CDR3, the DNA is TGTGCCAGCAGTATACAGGGGTTTGTCTACGAGCAGTACTTC. It translates to CASSIQGFVYEQYF.

The chain links TRBV6-5 to TRBJ1-1; 8 nucleotides align to TRBD1. The CDR3 has 14 residues. V shed 5 bases, J shed 6 bases, and the junction held 8 bases outside the gene matches. CDR1 MNHEY and CDR2 SVGAGI come from the germline V gene. CDR3 nucleotides: TGTGCCAGCAGTCGACAGGGGTTTGTCGCTGAAGCTTTCTTT. Its translation: CASSRQGFVAEAFF.

The chain joins TRBV5-4 to TRBJ2-1; no clear D. The ends were cut back, 1 base at V and 14 bases at J, with 16 bases in the middle. CDR1 SGHNT and CDR2 YYREEE come from the germline V gene (reference sequence). The CDR3 is 13 amino acids. The CDR3 DNA reads TGTGCCAGCAGCTTGCTTGACCGGAGTGGGGAGTTCTTC. As protein: CASSLLDRSGEFF.

This clone was seen just once. The chain recombines TRBV11-3 with TRBJ2-7, with 11 bases lining up with TRBD2. This CDR3 has 16 amino acids. The junction had 7 bases not matched to a gene; V was cut back by 1 base and J by 5 bases. Germline values: CDR1 SGHNT, CDR2 YENEEA. The CDR3 nucleotides are TGTGCCAGCAGCTTAGGGGTACTAGCGGGAGACGACGAGCAGTACTTC. Its protein is CASSLGVLAGDDEQYF.

The chain is built from TRBV9 and TRBJ1-4; the D gene is possibly TRBD1 (6 bases). The CDR3 totals 15 residues. Germline V gene data show CDR1 as SGDLS and CDR2 as YYNGEE. V was cut by 6 bases and J by 5 bases, with 17 bases left in between. The CDR3 DNA reads TGTGCCAGCACCCCGGGGGGCAGGCAAAATGAAAAACTGTTTTTT. Translating it yields CASTPGGRQNEKLFF.

The rearrangement joins TRBV10-1 to TRBJ2-2; TRBD2 aligns across 10 bases. Losses at the gene ends were 3 bases for V and 0 bases for J; bases not matched to a gene: 4. The CDR3 runs to 17 residues. The germline gives CDR1 WNHNN, CDR2 SYGVQD (reference sequence). In DNA, the CDR3 is TGCGCCAGCAGTGATCCGGGACTAGCGTCGAACACCGGGGAGCTGTTTTTT. Translating gives CASSDPGLASNTGELFF.

This chain links TRBV29-1 with TRBJ1-1; TRBD1 aligns across 8 bases. This CDR3 has 17 amino acids. V was clipped by 6 bases and J by 3 bases; unmatched bases: 18. CDR1 and CDR2 from the germline V gene are SQVTM and ANQGSEA. CDR3 nucleotide sequence: TGCAGCGTGATATGGCTGTCGACAGGGGTTAAGGACACTGAAGCTTTCTTT. Translated, it gives CSVIWLSTGVKDTEAFF.

DNA for the CDR3: TGTGCCAGCAGCGGACAGGATTTGGCTGGAAACACCATATATTTT. It is translated as CASSGQDLAGNTIYF. This chain joins TRBV9 and TRBJ1-3; D perhaps matches TRBD1 (6 bases). This CDR3 has 15 amino acids. CDR1 is SGDLS, CDR2 YYNGEE, per germline. V dropped 3 bases and J dropped 2 bases, with 12 bases sitting between them.

This chain connects TRBV27 to TRBJ1-2; a weak D match, TRBD1 (6 bases). This CDR3 is built from 14 residues. V was shortened by 5 bases and J by 8 bases, with 18 bases between the two germline ends. Germline values: CDR1 MNHEY, CDR2 SMNVEV (reference sequence). CDR3 region: CASSGQGGVSGYTF. In DNA form, the CDR3 reads TGTGCCAGCAGTGGGCAAGGGGGGGTCAGCGGCTACACCTTC.

The chain employs TRBV28 and TRBJ2-7; D gene ambiguous. This CDR3 is 11 amino acids long. The V end was cut by 4 bases, the J end by 13 bases, with 14 bases between. Germline loops: CDR1 MDHEN, CDR2 SYDVKM. The CDR3: CASSSTGRNYF. The CDR3 region has the DNA TGTGCCAGCAGTTCCACCGGGCGGAATTACTTC.

This clone was picked up one time. The V gene is TRBV11-1, the J gene TRBJ2-7; 8 bases are a match to TRBD1. The V gene's germline CDR1 is SGHAT and CDR2 FQDESV (reference sequence). The V segment lost 5 bases and the J segment 2 bases; nucleotides outside the gene matches: 8. This CDR3 region has 15 residues. CDR3: CASSDRTGMAYEQYF. Written as DNA, the CDR3 is TGTGCCAGCAGCGATCGGACAGGGATGGCCTACGAGCAGTACTTC.

The CDR3: CASSLGDRGNQPQHF. In DNA, the CDR3 is TGTGCCAGCAGTTTAGGAGACAGGGGCAATCAGCCCCAGCATTTT. This chain connects TRBV28 to TRBJ1-5; TRBD1 aligns across 7 bases. Looked up from germline, CDR1 is MDHEN and CDR2 is SYDVKM. This CDR3 spans 15 amino acids. J gave up 2 bases and V 2 bases, and 3 bases lay outside the gene matches.